Each of the 31 T cell receptor beta chains below was sequenced from the same sample in a study of CD8 T cells in ankylosing spondylitis. These receptors' targets are unknown. Study-level results: The study identified a TCR beta motif of under ten highly homologous variants that appeared characteristic of ankylosing spondylitis blood.

TCRdb fed the 5' RACE reads into MiXCR, producing one record per CDR3 protein. The table lists about 540,000 distinct CDR3 sequences, roughly an eighth of them singletons. Input material: blood, either unsorted or a sorted T cell fraction (not recorded which). The receptors shown here come from a male donor with ankylosing spondylitis.

The chain combines TRBV7-9 with TRBJ2-3; 7 bases line up with TRBD2. The junction had 5 bases not matched to a gene; V was cut back by 1 base and J by 4 bases. Germline CDR1 and CDR2: SEHNR and FQNEAQ (reference sequence). CDR3 size: 15 residues. CDR3 coding DNA: TGTGCCAGCAGCTTAGGGGAGGGCCGATCAGATACGCAGTATTTT. Amino acid sequence: CASSLGEGRSDTQYF. The full variable domain, rest sourced from reference TRBV7-9 and TRBJ2-3, is DTGVSQNPRHKITKRGQNVTFRCDPISEHNRLYWYRQTLGQGPEFLTYFQNEAQLEKSRLLSDRFSAERPKGSFSTLEIQRTEQGDSAMYLCASSLGEGRSDTQYFGPGTRLTVL.

There are many counts of this clonotype. The chain employs TRBV29-1 and TRBJ2-1; 14 bases fit TRBD2. This CDR3 contains 19 residues. Trimming took 0 bases from V and 7 from J; bases not matched to a gene: 14. Germline CDR1 SQVTM, CDR2 ANQGSEA. CDR3 in amino acids: CSVEDPGTSGSVVDNEQFF. The CDR3 DNA reads as TGCAGCGTTGAAGATCCCGGGACTAGCGGGAGTGTGGTGGATAATGAGCAGTTCTTC.

This rearrangement joins TRBV5-6 to TRBJ1-1, with D maybe TRBD1 (5 bases). V lost 0 bases and J lost 1, with 16 bases in between. This CDR3 has 17 residues. Germline V gives CDR1 SGHDT, CDR2 YYEEEE. CDR3 loop: CASSLGPDWDGNTEAFF. The CDR3 nucleotides are TGTGCCAGCAGCTTGGGCCCTGACTGGGACGGGAACACTGAAGCTTTCTTT. The variable domain in full, with the rest retrieved from reference TRBV5-6 and TRBJ1-1, is DAGVTQSPTHLIKTRGQQVTLRCSPKSGHDTVSWYQQALGQGPQFIFQYYEEEERQRGNFPDRFSGHQFPNYSSELNVNALLLGDSALYLCASSLGPDWDGNTEAFFGQGTRLTVV.

This rearrangement joins TRBV14 to TRBJ2-7; D possibly corresponds to TRBD1 (5 bases). CDR1 is SGHDN and CDR2 is FVKESK in the germline V gene. The germline V and J ends were trimmed by 3 bases and 6 bases, with 12 bases remaining between them. The CDR3 runs to 13 residues. The CDR3 sequence is CASSQGRVGEQYV. For the CDR3, the DNA is TGTGCCAGCAGCCAGGGCAGGGTCGGCGAGCAGTACGTC.

CDR3 coding DNA: TGCAGCGCGGACAGGGAATCCTACAATGAGCAGTTCTTC. Its translation: CSADRESYNEQFF. V gene TRBV20-1 combines with J gene TRBJ2-1, with TRBD1 identical over 8 bases. Germline values: CDR1 DFQATT, CDR2 SNEGSKA (reference sequence). The CDR3 runs to 13 residues.

The genes are TRBV12-3 or TRBV12-4 and TRBJ2-3; TRBD2 agrees at 10 bases. The CDR3 loop spans 15 amino acids. The ends lost 5 bases at V and 5 bases at J; junction bases unmatched: 7. CDR3 nucleotide sequence: TGTGCCAGCAGTCCCGAGCGGGAGGGCCGAGATACGCAGTATTTT. The encoded protein is CASSPEREGRDTQYF.

The chain is built from TRBV11-2 and TRBJ2-1, with 8 bases matching TRBD2. Germline values: CDR1 SGHAT, CDR2 FQNNGV. This CDR3 spans 14 amino acids. After removal of 6 bases from V and 5 bases from J, the junction contained 6 bases not matched to a gene. Here the CDR3 DNA reads TGTGCCAGCAGGACCCGGGAGGGGCACAATGAGCAGTTCTTC. It translates to CASRTREGHNEQFF. The full variable domain, its missing parts supplied by reference TRBV11-2 and TRBJ2-1, is EAGVAQSPRYKIIEKRQSVAFWCNPISGHATLYWYQQILGQGPKLLIQFQNNGVVDDSQLPKDRFSAERLKGVDSTLKIQPAKLEDSAVYLCASRTREGHNEQFFGPGTRLTVL.

This clonotype was observed a handful of times. The J gene is TRBJ1-5, the V gene TRBV29-1; D ambiguous. The length of the CDR3 is 13 residues. Looked up from germline, CDR1 is SQVTM and CDR2 is ANQGSEA. The V and J ends lost 4 bases and 2 bases respectively, with 9 bases between them. The chain's CDR3 is CSVAAGGNQPQHF. CDR3 coding DNA: TGCAGCGTTGCGGCGGGCGGCAATCAGCCCCAGCATTTT.

This clonotype was observed a handful of times. The chain carries TRBV27 and TRBJ2-7; TRBD1 matches at 7 bases. The V gene end was trimmed by 4 bases and the J gene end by 0 bases; junction bases not matched to a gene: 3. This CDR3 spans 14 amino acids. Germline values: CDR1 MNHEY, CDR2 SMNVEV (reference sequence). CDR3 amino acids: CASSSGQDSYEQYV. For the CDR3, the DNA is TGTGCCAGCAGTTCCGGACAGGACTCCTACGAGCAGTACGTC.

This clonotype is a singleton in its sample. The chain combines TRBV7-9 with TRBJ1-1; 7 bases fit TRBD1. The CDR3 sequence is 12 residues long. Germline CDR1 reads SEHNR; CDR2 reads FQNEAQ (reference sequence). The trim removed 6 bases at V and 7 bases at J, leaving 5 bases unmatched. Written as DNA, the CDR3 is TGTGCCAGCAGAGTACAGGGGCTTGAAGCTTTCTTT. The encoded protein is CASRVQGLEAFF.

This clonotype was detected ten times or more. V is TRBV5-1 and J is TRBJ2-1; no clear D. Germline values: CDR1 SGHRS, CDR2 YFSETQ. This CDR3 is 16 amino acids long. Deletions cut 4 bases from V and 4 bases from J, with 18 bases between. As DNA, the CDR3 is TGCGCCAGCAGCGTCATGGCGGCCTTAGCTTACAATGAGCAGTTCTTC. As protein: CASSVMAALAYNEQFF.

This clonotype came up many times. The CDR3 DNA follows: TGCGCCAGCAGCAACCCCGCGACTAGCAACGAGCAGTACTTC. Protein sequence: CASSNPATSNEQYF. The chain combines TRBV4-1 with TRBJ2-7; 7 bases are shared with TRBD2. With 5 bases clipped from V and 5 bases from J, the junction kept 9 bases outside the gene matches. This CDR3 spans 14 amino acids. In germline, CDR1 is MGHRA, CDR2 YSYEKL.

This clonotype was counted a few times. The V gene is TRBV7-2, the J gene TRBJ2-2; 10 bases fit TRBD2. Trimming at V came to 1 base and at J to 4 bases, leaving 3 bases not matched to a gene. Germline CDR1 and CDR2: SGHTA and FQGNSA. This CDR3 spans 16 amino acids. CDR3: CASSLESGRATGELFF. DNA of the CDR3: TGTGCCAGCAGCTTAGAGAGCGGGAGGGCCACCGGGGAGCTGTTTTTT.

This clonotype turned up a few times. The rearrangement links TRBV9 to TRBJ2-3, with D hard to call. Trimming cost V 0 bases and J 2 bases, with 4 bases left between them. The CDR3 consists of 13 residues. CDR1 and CDR2 from the germline V gene are SGDLS and YYNGEE. The DNA for the CDR3 is TGTGCCAGCAGCGTAGTTCACACAGATACGCAGTATTTT. Protein: CASSVVHTDTQYF.

This clonotype was counted many times. The chain carries TRBV5-6 and TRBJ1-4; 9 bases match TRBD1. Germline assignment: CDR1 SGHDT and CDR2 YYEEEE. The CDR3 is 16 residues long. V shed 3 bases, J shed 7 bases, and the junction held 10 bases outside the gene matches. CDR3 sequence reads: CASSSRPGQGPEKLFF. The DNA for the CDR3 is TGTGCCAGCAGCTCGCGACCGGGACAGGGTCCTGAAAAACTGTTTTTT.

The V gene is TRBV7-9, the J gene TRBJ1-1; no clear D. Germline CDR1 is SEHNR and CDR2 is FQNEAQ (reference sequence). The CDR3 totals 15 residues. The ends were cut back, 0 bases at V and 13 bases at J, with 21 bases in the middle. DNA of the CDR3: TGTGCCAGCAGCTTAGCCACCCTTAACGGGGTGAGAGGTTTCTTT. Amino acids: CASSLATLNGVRGFF.

J is TRBJ2-1 and V is TRBV24-1, with 9 positions matching TRBD1. With V trimmed by 5 bases and J by 7 bases, 8 bases remained unmatched. This CDR3 has 15 residues. Germline assignment: CDR1 KGHDR and CDR2 SFDVKD. The CDR3 nucleotides read TGTGCCACCAGTGCCCGGGACAGGGAGAGGAATGAGCAGTTCTTC. Translated, it gives CATSARDRERNEQFF.

This clonotype was picked up a small number of times. The chain couples TRBV9 to TRBJ1-2; no firm D call. The V gene's germline CDR1 is SGDLS and CDR2 YYNGEE. There are 12 residues in the CDR3. V gave up 2 bases and J gave up 6 bases, with 8 bases separating them. The CDR3: CASSVSGNGYTF. CDR3 nucleotide sequence: TGTGCCAGCAGCGTCTCGGGGAATGGCTACACCTTC. Full variable domain (outside the CDR3, taken from reference TRBV9 and TRBJ1-2): DSGVTQTPKHLITATGQRVTLRCSPRSGDLSVYWYQQSLDQGLQFLIQYYNGEERAKGNILERFSAQQFPDLHSELNLSSLELGDSALYFCASSVSGNGYTFGSGTRLTVV.

Only a few counts were recorded for this clonotype. The rearrangement uses TRBV20-1 and TRBJ2-2; 11 bases align to TRBD2. Trimming at V came to 1 base and at J to 0 bases, leaving 1 base not matched to a gene. Germline V lookup: CDR1 DFQATT, CDR2 SNEGSKA (reference sequence). The length of the CDR3 is 16 residues. CDR3 nucleotides: TGCAGTGCTAGAGGACTAGCGGGACCGAACACCGGGGAGCTGTTTTTT. Translating it yields CSARGLAGPNTGELFF.

This clonotype was detected only a few times. The chain carries TRBV28 and TRBJ1-1; D is possibly TRBD1 (5 bases). Germline V gene lookup returns CDR1 MDHEN and CDR2 SYDVKM. Trimming removed 7 bases at V and 1 base at J, with 10 bases between. CDR3 length: 13 amino acids. As DNA, the CDR3 is TGTGCCAGCAAAGGGACTTCGAACACTGAAGCTTTCTTT. Translating gives CASKGTSNTEAFF.

This clonotype has only a few counts. The chain has TRBV24-1 and TRBJ1-1; D gene unclear. The CDR3 contains 13 residues. The ends were cut back, 4 bases at V and 4 bases at J, with 9 bases in the middle. The germline CDR1 and CDR2 sequences are KGHDR and SFDVKD. CDR3 sequence (DNA): TGTGCCACCAGTGAGGGCCGGGGCACTGAAGCTTTCTTT. It codes for CATSEGRGTEAFF.

The table lists this clonotype with a few counts. The chain carries TRBV10-2 and TRBJ2-1; a possible D gene is TRBD1 (5 bases). V was pared by 2 bases and J by 0 bases, with 17 bases between. Germline V gene lookup returns CDR1 WSHSY and CDR2 SAAADI. The CDR3 runs to 18 residues. The CDR3 DNA is TGCGCCAGCAGTGAGACATTTATGGACACGAGCTCCTACAATGAGCAGTTCTTC. This translates into CASSETFMDTSSYNEQFF.

A few counts support this clonotype. The chain has TRBV12-3 or TRBV12-4 and TRBJ1-5; D ambiguous. The CDR3 is made up of 14 amino acids. Deletions cut 2 bases from V and 4 bases from J, with 9 bases between. The CDR3 DNA reads TGTGCCAGCAGTTTATATAACCAAAATCAGCCCCAGCATTTT. Protein product: CASSLYNQNQPQHF.

There are a few counts of this clonotype. The chain uses TRBV5-1 and TRBJ1-2, with D possibly matching TRBD1 (6 bases). The length of the CDR3 is 13 residues. V was shortened by 4 bases and J by 6 bases, with 13 bases between the two germline ends. Per germline, CDR1 SGHRS and CDR2 YFSETQ. CDR3 in DNA: TGCGCCAGCAGCATTGACAGGACCCATGGCTACACCTTC. It translates to CASSIDRTHGYTF. The whole variable domain, filled in from reference TRBV5-1 and TRBJ1-2, reads KAGVTQTPRYLIKTRGQQVTLSCSPISGHRSVSWYQQTPGQGLQFLFEYFSETQRNKGNFPGRFSGRQFSNSRSEMNVSTLELGDSALYLCASSIDRTHGYTFGSGTRLTVV.

The V gene is TRBV29-1, the J gene TRBJ2-5; TRBD2 agrees at 13 bases. CDR3 size: 15 residues. CDR1 is SQVTM, CDR2 ANQGSEA, per germline. The J segment lost 2 bases and the V segment lost 4 bases, leaving 4 bases of the junction unmatched. The DNA of the CDR3 is TGCAGCGTTGGACTAGCGGGAGGTATACAAGAGACCCAGTACTTC. It translates to CSVGLAGGIQETQYF.

This clonotype was found a few times. The chain employs TRBV3-1 and TRBJ2-7; 10 bases agree with TRBD2. CDR1 is LGHDT and CDR2 is YNNKEL in the germline V gene (reference sequence). The CDR3 is made up of 17 amino acids. The ends lost 4 bases at V and 0 bases at J; junction bases unmatched: 9. The CDR3 sequence: CASSPYGLAESSYEQYF. The CDR3 DNA is TGTGCCAGCAGCCCCTACGGACTAGCGGAGAGCTCCTACGAGCAGTACTTC.

The chain links TRBV20-1 to TRBJ1-6, with TRBD1 matching 8 bases. Germline V gene data show CDR1 as DFQATT and CDR2 as SNEGSKA (reference sequence). V was pared by 2 bases and J by 7 bases, with 4 bases of the junction left unmatched. This CDR3 spans 14 amino acids. CDR3 sequence reads: CSARRTGRNSPLHF. CDR3 in DNA: TGCAGTGCTAGAAGGACAGGGAGAAATTCACCCCTCCACTTT.

J is TRBJ1-1 and V is TRBV2; D remains unclear. The V end was cut by 8 bases, the J end by 2 bases, with 15 bases between. The CDR3 covers 14 residues. From germline, CDR1 is SNHLY and CDR2 FYNNEI. The CDR3 nucleotides read TGTGCCAGCGACCCCCGGTCCAGTAACACTGAAGCTTTCTTT. Translating it yields CASDPRSSNTEAFF.

A few counts support this clonotype. The chain employs TRBV20-1 and TRBJ2-3; 11 bases match TRBD2. The CDR3 totals 15 residues. CDR1 and CDR2 (germline): DFQATT, SNEGSKA (reference sequence). J was trimmed by 5 bases and V by 3 bases; bases with no gene match: 7. Here the CDR3 DNA reads TGCAGTGCTAGTGGACTAGCGGGTAGGGGAGATACGCAGTATTTT. Translating it yields CSASGLAGRGDTQYF.

This clonotype has more than one count but fewer than ten. The chain uses TRBV7-8 and TRBJ1-5; the D gene is possibly TRBD1 (6 bases). V lost 5 bases and J 5 bases, leaving 22 bases between the germline ends. Germline-derived CDR1 and CDR2 are SGHVS and FQNEAQ. The CDR3 runs 17 residues. CDR3 residues: CASSLTGASNPHQPQHF. CDR3 bases: TGTGCCAGCAGCCTGACAGGAGCCTCAAACCCTCATCAGCCCCAGCATTTT.

The V and J genes are TRBV6-2 or TRBV6-3 and TRBJ1-6; 8 bases align to TRBD1. Germline V gene data show CDR1 as MNHEY and CDR2 as SVGEGT. CDR3 length: 14 amino acids. J was trimmed by 8 bases and V by 7 bases; bases with no gene match: 7. The CDR3 loop is CASNVQGEYSPLHF. The CDR3 DNA follows: TGTGCCAGCAACGTACAGGGGGAGTATTCACCCCTCCACTTT.